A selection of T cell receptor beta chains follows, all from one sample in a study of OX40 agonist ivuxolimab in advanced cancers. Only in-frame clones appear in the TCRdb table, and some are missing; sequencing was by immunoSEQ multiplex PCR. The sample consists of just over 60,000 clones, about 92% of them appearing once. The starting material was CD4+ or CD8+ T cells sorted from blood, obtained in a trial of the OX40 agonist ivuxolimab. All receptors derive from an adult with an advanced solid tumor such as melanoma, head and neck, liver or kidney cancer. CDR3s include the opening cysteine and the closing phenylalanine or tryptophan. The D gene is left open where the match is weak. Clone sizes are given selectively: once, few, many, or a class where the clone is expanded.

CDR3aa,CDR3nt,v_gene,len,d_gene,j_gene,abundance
CATSRDPSTDTQYF,TGTGCCACCAGCAGAGATCCAAGCACAGATACGCAGTATTTT,TRBV15,14,.,TRBJ2-3,.
CASSSSGRGGQFNEQFF,TGTGCCAGCAGCTCCAGCGGGCGGGGGGGCCAATTCAATGAGCAGTTCTTC,TRBV27,17,TRBD2,TRBJ2-1,.
CASSDLWGRTNEKLFF,TGTGCCAGCAGTGACCTCTGGGGGCGAACTAATGAAAAACTGTTTTTT,TRBV2,16,.,TRBJ1-4,.
CASLRTENTEAFF,TGTGCCAGCCTGCGGACTGAGAACACTGAAGCTTTCTTT,TRBV6-5,13,.,TRBJ1-1,once
CASSLERWGYGYTF,TGTGCCAGCAGCTTGGAACGGTGGGGATACGGCTACACCTTC,TRBV5-1,14,.,TRBJ1-2,.
CASSSLGLAGEVTQYF,TGTGCCAGCAGTTCTTTAGGACTAGCGGGGGAAGTGACCCAGTACTTC,TRBV6-6,16,TRBD2,TRBJ2-5,.
CASSLGRGDYGYTF,TGTGCCAGCAGCTTAGGCAGGGGGGACTATGGCTACACCTTC,TRBV7-9,14,TRBD1,TRBJ1-2,.
CSVVVGTYEQYF,TGCAGCGTTGTTGTTGGGACCTACGAGCAGTACTTC,TRBV29-1,12,.,TRBJ2-7,.
CASSQDVGASSYEQYF,TGTGCCAGCAGCCAAGATGTCGGGGCCAGCTCCTACGAGCAGTACTTC,TRBV14,16,.,TRBJ2-7,once
CASSIGTGGDTQYF,TGTGCCAGTAGTATAGGGACAGGGGGAGATACGCAGTATTTT,TRBV19,14,TRBD1,TRBJ2-3,few
CASSLTALNYGYTF,TGCGCCAGCAGCTTGACAGCCCTTAACTATGGCTACACCTTC,TRBV5-1,14,.,TRBJ1-2,.
CASSLASGGAENTQYF,TGTGCCAGCAGCTTAGCTAGCGGGGGGGCCGAGAATACGCAGTATTTT,TRBV7-3,16,TRBD2,TRBJ2-3,.
CASRGGRRTQETQYF,TGTGCCAGCAGAGGGGGGCGGCGGACCCAAGAGACCCAGTACTTC,TRBV6-1,15,.,TRBJ2-5,.
CASRPGQGNSPLHF,TGCGCCAGCCGCCCGGGCCAGGGTAATTCACCCCTCCACTTT,TRBV5-1,14,.,TRBJ1-6,.
CASTGTVSYEQYF,TGTGCCAGCACAGGGACAGTCTCCTACGAGCAGTACTTC,TRBV6-1,13,TRBD1,TRBJ2-7,.
CASSLLTGENIQYF,TGCGCCAGCAGCCTGTTGACAGGAGAAAACATTCAGTACTTC,TRBV5-1,14,.,TRBJ2-4,once
CASSYGRLAGGEQYF,TGTGCCAGCAGTTACGGAAGACTAGCGGGAGGCGAGCAGTACTTC,TRBV6-5,15,TRBD2,TRBJ2-7,.
CASSLGRYSYEQYF,TGTGCCAGCAGCTTAGGGCGGTACTCCTACGAGCAGTACTTC,TRBV7-8,14,.,TRBJ2-7,.
CASNTGTGLMYEQYF,TGTGCCAGCAACACCGGGACAGGGTTGATGTACGAGCAGTACTTC,TRBV7-9,15,TRBD1,TRBJ2-7,.
CASSRSSGGPGTDTQYF,TGTGCCAGCAGCAGGAGTAGCGGGGGCCCCGGGACAGATACGCAGTATTTT,TRBV4-2,17,TRBD2,TRBJ2-3,.
CASSPQGRVEAFF,TGTGCCAGCTCACCTCAAGGGAGGGTAGAAGCTTTCTTT,TRBV18,13,.,TRBJ1-1,.
CASSLFIAGAGCEQYF,TGTGCCAGCAGCTTGTTCATAGCGGGAGCAGGTTGCGAGCAGTACTTC,TRBV7-9,16,TRBD2,TRBJ2-7,.
CASSYVAYEQYF,TGTGCCAGCAGTTACGTAGCCTACGAGCAGTACTTC,TRBV6-5,12,.,TRBJ2-7,.
CASRPGGNQPQHF,TGTGCCAGCCGTCCGGGGGGGAATCAGCCCCAGCATTTT,TRBV27,13,.,TRBJ1-5,.
CASSPNSGGGPDTQYF,TGTGCCAGCTCCCCCAATAGCGGGGGCGGCCCAGATACGCAGTATTTT,TRBV18,16,TRBD2,TRBJ2-3,.
CASSQDWSRESYGYTF,TGTGCCAGCAGCCAAGATTGGTCACGGGAGAGCTATGGCTACACCTTC,TRBV4-2,16,.,TRBJ1-2,.
CASRLGLTAGTGNTIYF,TGTGCCAGTAGACTAGGATTGACAGCTGGGACAGGAAACACCATATATTTT,TRBV19,17,.,TRBJ1-3,once
CASSEAERDYEKLFF,TGTGCCAGCAGTGAAGCCGAGAGGGATTACGAAAAACTGTTTTTT,TRBV2,15,.,TRBJ1-4,.
CASSLINTEAFF,TGTGCCAGCAGTTTAATCAACACTGAAGCTTTCTTT,TRBV28,12,.,TRBJ1-1,few
CASNLGAHQETQYF,TGTGCCAGTAATCTGGGGGCACATCAAGAGACCCAGTACTTC,TRBV19,14,.,TRBJ2-5,.
CASSAGLFSDTQYF,TGTGCCAGCAGCGCGGGACTATTTTCAGATACGCAGTATTTT,TRBV6-1,14,TRBD2,TRBJ2-3,.
CASSYIGRGPSYEQYF,TGTGCCAGCAGTTACATCGGCAGGGGGCCCTCCTACGAGCAGTACTTC,TRBV6-6,16,TRBD1,TRBJ2-7,.
CASSRFKGEQYF,TGTGCCAGCAGTCGTTTTAAAGGGGAGCAGTACTTC,TRBV28,12,.,TRBJ2-7,.
CASSPRRDNLGNTIYF,TGTGCCAGCTCACCCCGCCGGGACAATCTAGGAAACACCATATATTTT,TRBV18,16,.,TRBJ1-3,.
CATRDREGYGYTF,TGTGCCACCAGGGACAGGGAAGGGTATGGCTACACCTTC,TRBV19,13,TRBD1,TRBJ1-2,.
CASSQRTGNPTALGVNGYTF,TGCGCCAGCAGCCAAAGAACCGGGAACCCGACAGCGCTTGGCGTAAATGGCTACACCTTC,TRBV4-1,20,.,TRBJ1-2,.
CASSPISAGGRQETQYF,TGTGCCAGCAGCCCTATTTCAGCGGGGGGCCGCCAAGAGACCCAGTACTTC,TRBV5-8,17,TRBD2,TRBJ2-5,.
CASSTTGRNNEQYF,TGTGCCAGTAGTACGACAGGTCGTAACAACGAGCAGTACTTC,TRBV19,14,.,TRBJ2-7,.
CASSLWPGYTF,TGTGCCAGCAGCTTGTGGCCTGGCTACACCTTC,TRBV5-8,11,.,TRBJ1-2,.
CASSFAVTYEQYF,TGTGCCAGCAGCTTTGCGGTTACCTACGAGCAGTACTTC,TRBV7-6,13,.,TRBJ2-7,.
CASSEPGQVGGYTF,TGTGCCAGCAGCGAACCGGGACAGGTTGGTGGCTACACCTTC,TRBV6-1,14,TRBD1,TRBJ1-2,.
CASSLGGDNQPQHF,TGCGCCAGCAGCTTGGGAGGGGACAATCAGCCCCAGCATTTT,TRBV5-1,14,.,TRBJ1-5,.
CASSGGVAYEQYF,TGTGCCAGCAGTGGCGGGGTTGCCTACGAGCAGTACTTC,TRBV10-1,13,.,TRBJ2-7,.
CASSLGGGAHHGYTF,TGTGCCAGCAGTTTGGGGGGAGGGGCGCATCATGGCTACACCTTC,TRBV27,15,.,TRBJ1-2,.
CASSPRGLTSGGYTF,TGTGCCAGCAGTCCCAGGGGGCTGACATCGGGAGGCTACACCTTC,TRBV6-1,15,TRBD1,TRBJ1-2,.
CASSPRQGYGYTF,TGTGCCAGCAGTCCACGACAGGGGTATGGCTACACCTTC,TRBV27,13,TRBD1,TRBJ1-2,once
CASSLGSGGADIQYF,TGCGCCAGCAGCTTGGGTAGCGGGGGGGCGGACATTCAGTACTTC,TRBV5-1,15,TRBD2,TRBJ2-4,.